The rows below give T cell receptor beta chains drawn from one sample of a study of a mutant IDH1 vaccine in newly diagnosed glioma. Method: immunoSEQ multiplex PCR; TCRdb's copy keeps in-frame clones and lacks some. Of about 26,000 clones in the sample, around four fifths were seen once. No antigen has been assigned to these receptors. The starting material was PBMCs, obtained from a glioma patient whose treatment included an IDH1 peptide vaccine. These receptors came from a man aged 35-49 years with glioma. Some clones in this sample may be carry-over from other donors' samples. CDR3s include the opening cysteine and the closing phenylalanine or tryptophan. Fields, in order: D gene, V gene, J gene, clone size, CDR3 DNA, CDR3 protein. D genes are given only for firm matches. Expanded clones are given a class, and other clones once, few, many or no size at all.

-	TRBV4-3	TRBJ1-1	-	TGCGCCAGCAGCGAAGACCGAACAATGAACACTGAAGCTTTCTTT	CASSEDRTMNTEAFF
-	TRBV30	TRBJ1-3	-	TGTGCCTGGAGTGTAGGTTCGAGAGGTGTGGGAATCTCTGGAAACACCATATATTTT	CAWSVGSRGVGISGNTIYF
TRBD1	TRBV11-3	TRBJ1-1	-	TGTGCCCTGCTCTTATACAGGGGACCCCACACTGAAGCTTTCTTT	CALLLYRGPHTEAFF
TRBD2	TRBV5-1	TRBJ2-7	-	TGCGCCAGCAGCTTGGTCAGCGGGGCGAGCTCCTACGAGCAGTACTTC	CASSLVSGASSYEQYF
-	TRBV19	TRBJ2-7	few	TGTGCCAGTAGTACCTCTGAGGGGGGCCCCTACGAGCAGTACTTC	CASSTSEGGPYEQYF
-	TRBV5-4	TRBJ1-4	-	TGTGCCAGCAGCTTGGGGAAGGGGAACGAAAAACTGTTTTTT	CASSLGKGNEKLFF
-	TRBV28	TRBJ1-2	-	TGTGCCAGCAGAGAAACAGGGAATTGGGGTTTATCGGATGGCTACACCTTC	CASRETGNWGLSDGYTF
TRBD1	TRBV6-5	TRBJ2-7	-	TGTGCCAGCAGTTCCGGGGACAGGGTTCACGAGCAGTACTTC	CASSSGDRVHEQYF
TRBD1	TRBV7-3	TRBJ2-1	-	TGTGCCAGCAGTCTACAGGGGAATGAGCAGTTCTTC	CASSLQGNEQFF
TRBD2	TRBV6-1	TRBJ2-7	medium-sized	TGTGCCAGCAGTGTAAGTGTGGTAGCGGGTTCCTCCTACGAGCAGTACTTC	CASSVSVVAGSSYEQYF
-	TRBV7-2	TRBJ1-1	-	TGTGCCAGCAGCTTGAGCGGTCACACTGAAGCTTTCTTT	CASSLSGHTEAFF
-	TRBV27	TRBJ2-3	-	TGTGCCAGCATTTCTTTGGCTTATTCGGATACGCAGTATTTT	CASISLAYSDTQYF
-	TRBV7-3	TRBJ1-1	-	TGTGCCAGCAGTCTAACCTCCCGGGGCACTGAAGCTTTCTTT	CASSLTSRGTEAFF
-	TRBV29-1	TRBJ1-1	few	TGCAGCGTTGGACAGTCCTCTGAAGCTTTCTTT	CSVGQSSEAFF
TRBD1	TRBV19	TRBJ1-1	-	TGTGCCAGTAGCAACACACGGGGGACAGGGGTGGACACTGAAGCTTTCTTT	CASSNTRGTGVDTEAFF
-	TRBV4-1	TRBJ1-1	medium-sized	TGCGCCAGCAGCCGTGGGAGAGGATGCGTCTTT	CASSRGRGCVF